The next 24 T cell receptor beta chains were all read from a single sample in a study of cytomegalovirus exposure and HLA in healthy donors. The PCR was carried out with 60 Vbeta primers and 13 Jbeta primers. The data were produced by immunoSEQ multiplex PCR, yet TCRdb's version contains in-frame clones alone and is incomplete. This sample has 110,000 to 150,000 clones, with about four fifths found just once. Sequencing was carried out using PBMCs. The receptors come from a male donor in good health and CMV-seronegative.

Concerning this clone itself: One junction end disagrees with the germline gene, perhaps due to a read error. The V and J genes are TRBV27 and TRBJ1-2; 7 nucleotides agree with TRBD1. The CDR3 loop spans 14 amino acids. CDR1 is MNHEY and CDR2 is SMNVEV in the germline V gene (reference sequence). The CDR3 region has the DNA TGTGCCGGCAGTTACGCGGGACAGCTCTATGGCTACACCTTC. Its protein is CAGSYAGQLYGYTF.

The chain combines TRBV5-6 with TRBJ2-7, with 8 positions matching TRBD2. Germline V CDR1 and CDR2: SGHDT, YYEEEE. The CDR3 sequence is 15 residues long. The J segment lost 7 bases and the V segment lost 3 bases, leaving 12 bases of the junction unmatched. CDR3 loop: CASSSRLGGAREQYF. DNA of the CDR3: TGTGCCAGCAGCTCACGGCTCGGGGGGGCAAGGGAGCAGTACTTC.

The CDR3 nucleotides read TGTGCCAGCAGATTGGGACAGCGTAATGAAAAACTGTTTTTT. Translating it yields CASRLGQRNEKLFF. The V call is TRBV27, the J call TRBJ1-4, with TRBD1 identical over 7 bases. Germline V gene sequence: CDR1 MNHEY, CDR2 SMNVEV (reference sequence). V dropped 6 bases and J dropped 4; count of bases not matched to a gene: 5. The CDR3 is 14 residues long.

In this sample, this clone turned up a few times. V is TRBV7-9 and J is TRBJ2-7; possible D gene TRBD1, 5 bases. V was cut by 7 bases and J by 3 bases, with 16 bases left in between. The germline V gene has CDR1 SEHNR and CDR2 FQNEAQ (reference sequence). The CDR3 extends over 14 amino acids. The CDR3 sequence: CASTLGATVYEQYF. In nucleotides, the CDR3 is TGTGCCAGCACCTTGGGCGCGACAGTCTACGAGCAGTACTTC.

The CDR3 DNA reads TGCAGCATCGCGACAGGGGCCAGAGAAAAACTGTTTTTT. Encoded protein: CSIATGAREKLFF. The V call is TRBV29-1, the J call TRBJ1-4; the match to TRBD1 covers 8 bases. This CDR3 spans 13 amino acids. V gave up 8 bases and J gave up 8 bases; unmatched junction bases: 10. Germline values: CDR1 SQVTM, CDR2 ANQGSEA.

The chain links TRBV7-8 to TRBJ2-7; a possible D gene is TRBD2 (6 bases). The CDR3 sequence is 15 residues long. V shed 2 bases and J shed 0 bases, with 11 bases lying between them. Germline assignment: CDR1 SGHVS and CDR2 FQNEAQ. CDR3 DNA sequence: TGTGCCAGCAGCTTACGGGTCGGGAGCTCCTACGAGCAGTACTTC. This encodes CASSLRVGSSYEQYF.

This clone was picked up one time. This sequence joins TRBV7-2 and TRBJ2-1; 10 bases align to TRBD2. V was clipped by 6 bases and J by 3 bases; unmatched bases: 8. Germline lookup yields CDR1 SGHTA and CDR2 FQGNSA. The CDR3 covers 16 residues. The DNA of the CDR3 is TGTGCCAGCAGTTATATAGCGGGAGGAGTCTACAATGAGCAGTTCTTC. Translating it yields CASSYIAGGVYNEQFF. The full variable domain, in which reference TRBV7-2 and TRBJ2-1 provide the parts outside the CDR3, is GAGVSQSPSNKVTEKGKDVELRCDPISGHTALYWYRQSLGQGLEFLIYFQGNSAPDKSGLPSDRFSAERTGGSVSTLTIQRTQQEDSAVYLCASSYIAGGVYNEQFFGPGTRLTVL.

The gene calls are TRBV5-1 and TRBJ2-3, with TRBD2 matching over 9 bases. Germline lookup yields CDR1 SGHRS and CDR2 YFSETQ. The CDR3 loop spans 15 amino acids. After removal of 3 bases from V and 2 bases from J, the junction contained 4 bases not matched to a gene. The CDR3 DNA reads as TGCGCCAGCAGCTCGGGACTAGCCGACACAGATACGCAGTATTTT. This sequence encodes CASSSGLADTDTQYF.

This clone was observed once. The chain uses TRBV30 and TRBJ1-6, with D possibly TRBD1 on 6 matching bases. The CDR3 sequence is 13 residues long. Germline-derived CDR1 and CDR2 are GTSNPN and SVGIG (reference sequence). V was cut by 7 bases and J by 8 bases, with 15 bases left in between. CDR3 in amino acids: CASNREEDSPLHF. The CDR3 region has the DNA TGTGCCTCCAACAGGGAAGAAGATTCACCCCTCCACTTT.

The V and J genes are TRBV7-3 and TRBJ1-5; 9 nucleotides align to TRBD1. The CDR3 runs to 14 residues. The ends lost 4 bases at V and 5 bases at J; junction bases unmatched: 3. From germline, CDR1 is SGHTA and CDR2 FQGTGA. The CDR3 is CASSSTGGDQPQHF. CDR3 sequence (DNA): TGTGCCAGCAGCTCAACAGGGGGCGATCAGCCCCAGCATTTT.

This chain links TRBV7-2 with TRBJ2-1; 9 nucleotides match TRBD2. The CDR3 sequence is 16 residues long. Germline V lookup: CDR1 SGHTA, CDR2 FQGNSA. Losses at the gene ends were 1 base for V and 2 bases for J; bases not matched to a gene: 3. The CDR3 nucleotides are TGTGCCAGCAGCTTAGGTGGCGGGAGGGCCTACAATGAGCAGTTCTTC. Its protein product is CASSLGGGRAYNEQFF. Together with reference TRBV7-2 and TRBJ2-1, the CDR3 gives the full variable domain: GAGVSQSPSNKVTEKGKDVELRCDPISGHTALYWYRQSLGQGLEFLIYFQGNSAPDKSGLPSDRFSAERTGGSVSTLTIQRTQQEDSAVYLCASSLGGGRAYNEQFFGPGTRLTVL.

The V gene is TRBV9, the J gene TRBJ2-1, with D perhaps TRBD1 (5 bases). Trimming removed 4 bases at V and 6 bases at J, with 11 bases between. The CDR3 is 13 residues long. CDR1 SGDLS and CDR2 YYNGEE come from the germline V gene. This chain's CDR3 is CASSSGYLNEQFF. For the CDR3, the DNA is TGTGCCAGCAGCTCAGGGTACCTCAATGAGCAGTTCTTC.

The CDR3, as DNA: TGCGCCAGCAGACAGACAGGGGCGGGGGATACGCAGTATTTT. Translation gives CASRQTGAGDTQYF. This chain joins TRBV5-1 and TRBJ2-3; 8 bases line up with TRBD1. This CDR3 contains 14 residues. CDR1 is SGHRS and CDR2 is YFSETQ in the germline V gene. Trimming removed 5 bases from V and 6 bases from J; junction bases left unmatched: 8. Full variable domain (missing parts from reference TRBV5-1 and TRBJ2-3): KAGVTQTPRYLIKTRGQQVTLSCSPISGHRSVSWYQQTPGQGLQFLFEYFSETQRNKGNFPGRFSGRQFSNSRSEMNVSTLELGDSALYLCASRQTGAGDTQYFGPGTRLTVL.

As to this clone: Other DNA sequences within the sample encode an identical CDR3. V is TRBV5-1 and J is TRBJ1-1; 7 bases map to TRBD1. The CDR3 is 15 amino acids. V lost 1 base to trimming and J lost 0 bases; unmatched junction nucleotides: 3. Germline loops: CDR1 SGHRS, CDR2 YFSETQ. The CDR3 protein is CASSLRQGMNTEAFF. CDR3 bases: TGCGCCAGCAGCTTGAGACAGGGCATGAACACTGAAGCTTTCTTT.

The CDR3 sequence is CASSSGLAGGPVAETQYF. The CDR3 nucleotides are TGCGCCAGCAGCTCGGGACTAGCGGGGGGGCCGGTTGCAGAGACCCAGTACTTC. The rearrangement uses TRBV5-1 and TRBJ2-5, with TRBD2 matching 16 bases. V shed 3 bases, J shed 4 bases, and the junction held 9 bases outside the gene matches. The CDR3 sequence is 18 residues long. Germline V CDR1 and CDR2: SGHRS, YFSETQ.

This clone has just one count. This chain uses TRBV19 with TRBJ2-1; D is perhaps TRBD2 (5 bases). The V gene's germline CDR1 is LNHDA and CDR2 SQIVND (reference sequence). Trimming shortened V by 2 bases and J by 10 bases, and 12 bases separated the two germline ends. The CDR3 totals 13 residues. The DNA for the CDR3 is TGTGCCAGTAGTATAAACGGGGAAGGGGAGCAGTTCTTC. Residues: CASSINGEGEQFF.

The chain uses TRBV19 and TRBJ1-2; D unresolved. The CDR3 spans 11 residues. Trimming cost V 4 bases and J 5 bases, with 5 bases left between them. Germline V gene sequence: CDR1 LNHDA, CDR2 SQIVND (reference sequence). The CDR3 coding sequence is TGTGCCAGTAGTAACTTGTATGGCTACACCTTC. Its protein is CASSNLYGYTF.

The V and J genes are TRBV2 and TRBJ2-3; TRBD2 aligns across 7 bases. This CDR3 spans 14 amino acids. The J segment lost 5 bases and the V segment lost 2 bases, leaving 4 bases of the junction unmatched. Germline-derived CDR1 and CDR2 are SNHLY and FYNNEI. CDR3 nucleotides: TGTGCCAGCAGTGAATCGGGGAGGGGAGATACGCAGTATTTT. Translation gives CASSESGRGDTQYF.

V is TRBV4-1 and J is TRBJ1-2, with 8 bases lining up with TRBD1. CDR3 size: 16 residues. Germline V gene lookup returns CDR1 MGHRA and CDR2 YSYEKL. V lost 0 bases and J lost 6; bases outside the gene matches: 9. For the CDR3, the DNA is TGCGCCAGCAGCCAAGATTCCCCAGGGGGCAGGCATGGCTACACCTTC. It encodes CASSQDSPGGRHGYTF.

This sequence joins TRBV5-1 and TRBJ2-2; 14 positions match TRBD2. CDR3 length: 15 residues. V was pared by 4 bases and J by 6 bases, with 2 bases of the junction left unmatched. Germline CDR1 reads SGHRS; CDR2 reads YFSETQ. CDR3: CASSLTSGRAGELFF. The CDR3 region has the DNA TGCGCCAGCAGCCTGACTAGCGGGAGGGCCGGGGAGCTGTTTTTT.

The genes are TRBV2 and TRBJ1-5, with TRBD1 as a possible D gene (5 bases). The CDR3 covers 15 residues. Germline V gene data show CDR1 as SNHLY and CDR2 as FYNNEI. Trimming cost V 6 bases and J 0 bases, with 12 bases left between them. The CDR3 bases are TGTGCCAGCAGAGTAGACAGTTATAGCAATCAGCCCCAGCATTTT. It codes for CASRVDSYSNQPQHF.

The V gene is TRBV30, the J gene TRBJ1-2; 7 nucleotides align to TRBD1. The CDR3 has 13 residues. J lost 3 bases, V lost 3 bases, and 4 bases had no gene match. Per the germline V gene, CDR1 is GTSNPN and CDR2 is SVGIG (reference sequence). The CDR3 nucleotides are TGTGCCTGGAGCGCCGGGACAGACTATGGCTACACCTTC. Its protein is CAWSAGTDYGYTF.

This clone showed up just once. The chain uses TRBV19 and TRBJ2-1, with 8 bases that match TRBD2. CDR1 and CDR2 (germline): LNHDA, SQIVND (reference sequence). The CDR3 extends over 14 amino acids. V shed 5 bases, J shed 6 bases, and the junction held 6 bases outside the gene matches. The CDR3: CASSEAGGTNEQFF. CDR3 nucleotides: TGTGCCAGTAGTGAGGCGGGGGGCACCAATGAGCAGTTCTTC.

The chain has TRBV5-1 and TRBJ1-2, with TRBD1 matching over 8 bases. The trim removed 7 bases at V and 4 bases at J, leaving 18 bases unmatched. The CDR3 covers 17 residues. Germline V gene lookup returns CDR1 SGHRS and CDR2 YFSETQ. The CDR3: CASRSKEDRERTYGYTF. CDR3 in DNA: TGCGCCAGCCGCTCAAAAGAGGACAGGGAACGAACCTATGGCTACACCTTC.